The sequence of this TCR beta chain was determined in a study of OX40 agonist ivuxolimab in advanced cancers. Background on the whole study: Ivuxolimab was a fully human IgG2 agonistic monoclonal antibody targeting the costimulatory receptor OX40 (CD134). Intravenous ivuxolimab was administered to patients every 2 weeks at six dose levels: 0.01, 0.1, 0.3, 1.5, 3 and 10 mg/kg. Among the roughly 52 dose-escalation patients, some 20 had hepatocellular carcinoma, about 15 melanoma, 9 renal cell carcinoma and 9 head and neck cancer. In the dose-escalation cohort, approximately 82% of patients were male, and the mean age was roughly 60 years with a range of roughly 20 to 85. Prior anti-PD-1, anti-PD-L1 or anti-CTLA-4 therapy was permitted, and 40% to 50% of dose-escalation patients had received checkpoint inhibitors. Partial responses occurred in three dose-escalation patients: two with cutaneous melanoma and one with hepatocellular carcinoma. Peripheral TCRbeta sequencing aimed to test whether ivuxolimab altered TCR sequence diversity and caused clonal T-cell expansion. The paper covers the monotherapy dose-escalation part of the phase I ivuxolimab trial, which included N ≈ 50 patients. General findings and caveats noted by the study authors: In partial responders in the 0.1-3.0 mg/kg groups, normalized peripheral clonal expansion was found to be among the lowest, especially among CD8+ T cells. Low levels of normalized T-cell clonal expansion were also seen in some patients who did not respond. On average, CD8+ T cells showed more expanded clones than CD4+ T cells after ivuxolimab. At doses of 0.1 to 3.0 mg/kg, clonal expansion of both CD4+ and CD8+ blood T cells was observed from baseline to week 6. Which antigens the clonally expanded peripheral T cells were specific for was not determined.

Note on this clone: Its target antigen remains unknown. No base quality information exists; no much larger clone differs at one position.

The junction carries 18 bases between V and J, which are trimmed by 0 bases and 2 bases respectively. CDR1 and CDR2 are drawn from the germline V gene: LGHNA, YNFKEQ. The CDR3 goes from the cysteine to the phenylalanine over 18 residues. The read is trimmed to its CDR3 DNA, 54 bases read in frame from base 1. Patients with a history of autoimmune disease or receiving systemic immunosuppression were excluded from the trial. Peripheral blood for TCR sequencing was collected from all dose cohorts at baseline, on cycle 4 day 1, and on cycle 7 day 1. The samples were drawn from a first-in-human, open-label, multicenter phase I dose-escalation trial of ivuxolimab. Adults with locally advanced or metastatic head and neck squamous cell, hepatocellular, melanoma or renal cell carcinoma were enrolled in the trial. Before TCR sequencing, CD4+ T cells and CD8+ T cells from peripheral blood were sorted into separate populations.

To sequence the TCRbeta CDR3 region, genomic DNA was isolated from the sorted cells. The immunoSEQ Assay was used for sequencing of TCRbeta CDR3 regions. Here the immuneACCESS table is served through TCRdb, limited to in-frame sequences with V and J called. Missing clones are a known gap in these copies; in checked studies unresolved V genes cover under half, and the rest lacks a known reason. The sample table records some 52,000 clones; over 80% of these occur just once. The biggest ten clones account for around 12% of the sample. Here the chain combines TRBV4-2 and TRBJ2-3; the D gene is not confidently resolved. This sample comprised CD4+ or CD8+ T cells sorted from blood, obtained in a trial of the OX40 agonist ivuxolimab. This receptor was taken from an adult with an advanced solid tumor such as melanoma, head and neck, liver or kidney cancer. The CDR3: CASSQDAFGVYYTDTQYF. The nucleotide sequence is given as TGTGCCAGCAGCCAAGATGCCTTCGGCGTATACTACACAGATACGCAGTATTTT.